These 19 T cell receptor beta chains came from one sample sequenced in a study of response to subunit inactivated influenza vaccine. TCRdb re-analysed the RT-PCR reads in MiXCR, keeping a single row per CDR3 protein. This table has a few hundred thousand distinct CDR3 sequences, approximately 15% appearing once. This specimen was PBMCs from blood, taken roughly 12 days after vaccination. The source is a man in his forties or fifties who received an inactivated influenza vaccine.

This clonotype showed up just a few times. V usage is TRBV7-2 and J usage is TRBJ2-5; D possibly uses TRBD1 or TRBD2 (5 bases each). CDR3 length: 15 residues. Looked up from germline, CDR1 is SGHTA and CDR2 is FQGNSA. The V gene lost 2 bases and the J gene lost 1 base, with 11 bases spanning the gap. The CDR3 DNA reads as TGTGCCAGCAGCTTATTCCCTGGGGGCCAAGAGACCCAGTACTTC. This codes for CASSLFPGGQETQYF.

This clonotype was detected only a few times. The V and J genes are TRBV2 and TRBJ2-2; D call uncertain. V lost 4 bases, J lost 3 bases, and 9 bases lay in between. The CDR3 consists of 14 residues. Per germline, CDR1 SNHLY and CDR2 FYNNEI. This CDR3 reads CASSAATYTGELFF. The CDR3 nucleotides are TGTGCCAGCAGTGCCGCGACCTACACCGGGGAGCTGTTTTTT.

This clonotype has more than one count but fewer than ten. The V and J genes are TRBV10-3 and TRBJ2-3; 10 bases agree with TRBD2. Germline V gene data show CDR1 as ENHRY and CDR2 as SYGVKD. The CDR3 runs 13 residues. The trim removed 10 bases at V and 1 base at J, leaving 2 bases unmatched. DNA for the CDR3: TGTGCCAACGGACTAGCGGGCACAGATACGCAGTATTTT. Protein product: CANGLAGTDTQYF.

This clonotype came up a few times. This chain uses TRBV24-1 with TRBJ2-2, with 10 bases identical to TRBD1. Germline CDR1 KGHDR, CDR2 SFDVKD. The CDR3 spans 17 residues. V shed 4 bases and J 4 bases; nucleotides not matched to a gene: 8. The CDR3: CATSDRDRGLSTGELFF. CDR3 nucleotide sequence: TGTGCCACCAGTGACCGAGACAGGGGGCTGTCCACCGGGGAGCTGTTTTTT.

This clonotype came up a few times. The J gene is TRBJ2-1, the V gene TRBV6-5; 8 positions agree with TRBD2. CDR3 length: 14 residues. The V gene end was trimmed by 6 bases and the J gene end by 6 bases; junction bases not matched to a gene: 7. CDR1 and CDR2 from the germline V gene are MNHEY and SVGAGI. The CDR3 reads CASRLLAGGNEQFF. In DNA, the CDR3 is TGTGCCAGCAGGTTGCTCGCGGGGGGCAATGAGCAGTTCTTC.

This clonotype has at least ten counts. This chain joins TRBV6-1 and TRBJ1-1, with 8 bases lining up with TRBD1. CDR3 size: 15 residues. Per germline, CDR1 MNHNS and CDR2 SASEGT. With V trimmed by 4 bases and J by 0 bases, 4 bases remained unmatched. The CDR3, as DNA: TGTGCCAGCAGTGTTCAGGGGGCGATGAACACTGAAGCTTTCTTT. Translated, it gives CASSVQGAMNTEAFF.

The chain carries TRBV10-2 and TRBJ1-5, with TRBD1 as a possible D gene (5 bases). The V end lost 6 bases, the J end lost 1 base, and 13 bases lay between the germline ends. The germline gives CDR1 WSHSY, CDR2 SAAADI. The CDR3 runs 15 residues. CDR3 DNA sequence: TGCGCCAGCAGAATGACAGCAGACAGCAATCAGCCCCAGCATTTT. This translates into CASRMTADSNQPQHF.

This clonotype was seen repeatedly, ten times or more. The CDR3, as DNA: TGTGCCAGCAGCCCTAGCGGTCTCTACAATGAGCAGTTCTTC. This sequence encodes CASSPSGLYNEQFF. V usage is TRBV7-9 and J usage is TRBJ2-1, with 7 bases matching TRBD2. The germline gives CDR1 SEHNR, CDR2 FQNEAQ (reference sequence). CDR3 length equals 14 residues. J lost 3 bases, V lost 5 bases, and 4 bases had no gene match.

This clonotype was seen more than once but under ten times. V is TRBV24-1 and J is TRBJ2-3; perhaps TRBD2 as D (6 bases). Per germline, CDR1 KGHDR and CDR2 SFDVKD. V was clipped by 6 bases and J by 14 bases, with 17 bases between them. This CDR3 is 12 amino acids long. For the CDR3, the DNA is TGTGCCACCAGTCGACGGGGAGGACGGCGGTATTTT. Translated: CATSRRGGRRYF.

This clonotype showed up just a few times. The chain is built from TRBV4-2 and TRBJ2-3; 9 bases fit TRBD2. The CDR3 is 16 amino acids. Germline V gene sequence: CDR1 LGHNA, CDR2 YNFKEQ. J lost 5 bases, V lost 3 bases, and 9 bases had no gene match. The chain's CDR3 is CASSHQRGAGEDTQYF. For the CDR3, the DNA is TGTGCCAGCAGCCATCAGCGGGGGGCCGGGGAAGATACGCAGTATTTT.

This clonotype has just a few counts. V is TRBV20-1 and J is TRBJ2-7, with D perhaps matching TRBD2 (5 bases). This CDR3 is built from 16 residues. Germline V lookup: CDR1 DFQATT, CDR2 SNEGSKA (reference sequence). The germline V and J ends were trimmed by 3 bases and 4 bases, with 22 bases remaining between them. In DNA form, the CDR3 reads TGCAGTGCTAGCGTCCTAGCAAGATTCCCTTTTTACGAGCAGTACTTC. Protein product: CSASVLARFPFYEQYF.

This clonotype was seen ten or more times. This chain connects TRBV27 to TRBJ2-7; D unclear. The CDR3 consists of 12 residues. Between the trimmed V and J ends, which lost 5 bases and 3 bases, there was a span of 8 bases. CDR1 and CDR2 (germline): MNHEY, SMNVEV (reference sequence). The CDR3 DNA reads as TGTGCCAGCAGTCCACTTTTCTACGAGCAGTACTTC. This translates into CASSPLFYEQYF.

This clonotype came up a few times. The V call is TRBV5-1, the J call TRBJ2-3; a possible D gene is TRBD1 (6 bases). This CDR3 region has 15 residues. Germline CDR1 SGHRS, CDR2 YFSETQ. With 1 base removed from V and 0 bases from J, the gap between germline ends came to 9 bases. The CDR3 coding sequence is TGCGCCAGCAGCTTGCAGGGGAGAAGCACAGATACGCAGTATTTT. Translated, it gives CASSLQGRSTDTQYF.

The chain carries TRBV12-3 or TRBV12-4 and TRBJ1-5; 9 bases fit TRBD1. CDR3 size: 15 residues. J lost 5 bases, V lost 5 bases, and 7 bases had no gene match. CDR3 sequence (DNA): TGTGCCAGCAGTCGAACCGGGACAGGGCATCAGCCCCAGCATTTT. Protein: CASSRTGTGHQPQHF.

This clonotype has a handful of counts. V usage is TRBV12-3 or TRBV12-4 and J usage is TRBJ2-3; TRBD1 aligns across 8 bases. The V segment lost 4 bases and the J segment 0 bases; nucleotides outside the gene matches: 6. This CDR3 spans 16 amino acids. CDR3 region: CASSSRRTGSTDTQYF. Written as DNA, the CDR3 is TGTGCCAGCAGTTCCCGCCGGACAGGGAGCACAGATACGCAGTATTTT.

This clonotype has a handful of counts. DNA for the CDR3: TGCAGTGCTAGGCCCCTAGCGAGCGCAGCGGATACGCAGTATTTT. It encodes CSARPLASAADTQYF. The J gene is TRBJ2-3, the V gene TRBV20-1; possible D gene TRBD2, 6 bases. The CDR3 covers 15 residues. Germline CDR1 DFQATT, CDR2 SNEGSKA (reference sequence). V lost 3 bases to trimming and J lost 6 bases, with 19 bases between them.

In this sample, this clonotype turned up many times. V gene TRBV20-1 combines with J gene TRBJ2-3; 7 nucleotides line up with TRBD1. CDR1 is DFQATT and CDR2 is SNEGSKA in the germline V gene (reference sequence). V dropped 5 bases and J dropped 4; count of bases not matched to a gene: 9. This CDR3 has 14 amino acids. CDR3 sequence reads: CSALRDSRPDTQYF. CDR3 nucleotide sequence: TGCAGTGCTCTCCGGGACAGTCGCCCAGATACGCAGTATTTT.

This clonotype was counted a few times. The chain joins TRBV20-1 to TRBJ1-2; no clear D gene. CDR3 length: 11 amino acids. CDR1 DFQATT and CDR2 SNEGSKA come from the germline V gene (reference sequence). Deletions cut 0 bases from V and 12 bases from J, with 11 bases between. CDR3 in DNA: TGCAGTGCTAGAGATGGTCCGCTGCACACCTTC. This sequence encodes CSARDGPLHTF.

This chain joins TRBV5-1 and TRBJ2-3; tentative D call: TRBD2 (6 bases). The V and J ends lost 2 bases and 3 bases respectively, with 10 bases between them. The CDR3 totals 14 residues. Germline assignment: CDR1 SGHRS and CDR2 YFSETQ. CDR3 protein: CASSFGEETDTQYF. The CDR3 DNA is TGCGCCAGCAGCTTCGGGGAGGAGACAGATACGCAGTATTTT.